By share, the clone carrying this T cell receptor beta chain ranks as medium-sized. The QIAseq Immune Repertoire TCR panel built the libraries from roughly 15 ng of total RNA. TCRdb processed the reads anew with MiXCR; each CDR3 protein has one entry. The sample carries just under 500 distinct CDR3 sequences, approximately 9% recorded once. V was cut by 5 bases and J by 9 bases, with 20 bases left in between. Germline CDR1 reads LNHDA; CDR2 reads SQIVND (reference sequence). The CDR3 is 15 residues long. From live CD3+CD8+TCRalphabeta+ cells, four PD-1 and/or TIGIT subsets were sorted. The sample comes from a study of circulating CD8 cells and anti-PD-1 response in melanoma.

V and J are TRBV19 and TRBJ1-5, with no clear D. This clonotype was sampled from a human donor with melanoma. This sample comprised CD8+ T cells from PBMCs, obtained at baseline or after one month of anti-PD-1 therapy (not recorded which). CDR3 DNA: TGTGCCAGTAGTCCGACACCCTGGGCGGCTCTGCCCCAGCATTTT. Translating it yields CASSPTPWAALPQHF. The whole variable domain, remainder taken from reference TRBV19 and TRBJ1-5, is DGGITQSPKYLFRKEGQNVTLSCEQNLNHDAMYWYRQDPGQGLRLIYYSQIVNDFQKGDIAEGYSVSREKKESFPLTVTSAQKNPTAFYLCASSPTPWAALPQHFGDGTRLSIL.